What follows are 27 T cell receptor beta chains derived from one specimen sequenced in a study of CD8 T cells in Susac syndrome. Random hexamers were used to reverse transcribe an amount of roughly 0.5 to 1 ug RNA. MiXCR, applied by TCRdb to the immunoSEQ multiplex PCR reads, yields one record per CDR3 protein. The table includes around 130,000 distinct CDR3 sequences, approximately 94% detected once. The specimen sequenced was CD4+ T cells from PBMCs. All receptors derive from a human donor with multiple sclerosis.

V gene TRBV7-9 combines with J gene TRBJ2-7; possible D gene TRBD2, 5 bases. The CDR3 runs to 15 residues. Trimming removed 5 bases from V and 0 bases from J, with 14 bases in between. Germline-derived CDR1 and CDR2 are SEHNR and FQNEAQ (reference sequence). The CDR3 sequence is CASSPIIASSYEQYF. As DNA, the CDR3 is TGTGCCAGCAGCCCCATTATAGCGAGCTCCTACGAGCAGTACTTC. Full variable domain (remainder filled in from reference TRBV7-9 and TRBJ2-7): DTGVSQNPRHKITKRGQNVTFRCDPISEHNRLYWYRQTLGQGPEFLTYFQNEAQLEKSRLLSDRFSAERPKGSFSTLEIQRTEQGDSAMYLCASSPIIASSYEQYFGPGTRLTVT.

The chain recombines TRBV3-1 with TRBJ1-2, with 7 bases matching TRBD1. This CDR3 comprises 16 residues. V lost 1 base, J lost 6 bases, and 11 bases stayed unmatched. Looked up from germline, CDR1 is LGHDT and CDR2 is YNNKEL (reference sequence). CDR3 residues: CASSQGAGGPFDGYTF. The DNA for the CDR3 is TGTGCCAGCAGCCAAGGGGCAGGGGGGCCTTTTGATGGCTACACCTTC. Together with reference TRBV3-1 and TRBJ1-2, the CDR3 gives the full variable domain: DTAVSQTPKYLVTQMGNDKSIKCEQNLGHDTMYWYKQDSKKFLKIMFSYNNKELIINETVPNRFSPKSPDKAHLNLHINSLELGDSAVYFCASSQGAGGPFDGYTFGSGTRLTVV.

The V call is TRBV7-9, the J call TRBJ1-1, with TRBD1 identical over 10 bases. V lost 5 bases to trimming and J lost 4 bases; unmatched junction nucleotides: 4. CDR3 length: 14 residues. Germline-derived CDR1 and CDR2 are SEHNR and FQNEAQ (reference sequence). CDR3 protein: CASSQGQGLTEAFF. CDR3 nucleotides: TGTGCCAGCAGCCAGGGACAGGGGCTCACTGAAGCTTTCTTT.

V and J are TRBV29-1 and TRBJ2-3; D gene uncertain. The CDR3 contains 14 residues. Trimming pared 5 bases from V and 4 bases from J, leaving 16 bases between. Germline CDR1 and CDR2: SQVTM and ANQGSEA. CDR3 amino acids: CSVSDKGPPDTQYF. CDR3 bases: TGCAGCGTTTCTGACAAGGGTCCTCCAGATACGCAGTATTTT.

V usage is TRBV29-1 and J usage is TRBJ1-2, with 8 bases lining up with TRBD1. The CDR3 runs to 12 residues. Looked up from germline, CDR1 is SQVTM and CDR2 is ANQGSEA. V lost 7 bases and J lost 3; bases outside the gene matches: 4. CDR3 nucleotides: TGCAGCGCCGGGGGACAGGACTATGGCTACACCTTC. Encoded protein: CSAGGQDYGYTF.

This chain uses TRBV20-1 with TRBJ2-1; 12 bases agree with TRBD2. Looked up from germline, CDR1 is DFQATT and CDR2 is SNEGSKA (reference sequence). CDR3 length equals 16 residues. V was clipped by 3 bases and J by 3 bases; unmatched bases: 6. The CDR3 DNA sequence: TGCAGTGCTAGTCCGACTAGCGGGAGAAACTACAATGAGCAGTTCTTC. Residues: CSASPTSGRNYNEQFF.

The chain couples TRBV7-9 to TRBJ1-5; TRBD1 is a possible D gene (5 bases). The CDR3 runs to 17 residues. Germline V gene data show CDR1 as SEHNR and CDR2 as FQNEAQ (reference sequence). Trimming removed 1 base from V and 0 bases from J, with 13 bases in between. CDR3 DNA: TGTGCCAGCAGCTTAGTAACAGGATGGTATAGCAATCAGCCCCAGCATTTT. Amino acids: CASSLVTGWYSNQPQHF.

The CDR3 reads CATSDLNEGEQFF. Written as DNA, the CDR3 is TGTGCCACCAGTGATTTGAACGAGGGTGAGCAGTTCTTC. This sequence joins TRBV24-1 and TRBJ2-1, with D possibly TRBD2 on 5 matching bases. Germline V gene data show CDR1 as KGHDR and CDR2 as SFDVKD. The CDR3 covers 13 residues. V was pared by 0 bases and J by 9 bases, with 8 bases between.

The genes are TRBV6-1 and TRBJ1-5; D is unclear. V lost 2 bases and J 7 bases, leaving 9 bases between the germline ends. The CDR3 runs to 13 residues. Germline V gene lookup returns CDR1 MNHNS and CDR2 SASEGT. CDR3 protein: CASSESVDQPQHF. CDR3 in DNA: TGTGCCAGCAGTGAATCGGTGGACCAGCCCCAGCATTTT.

The chain employs TRBV19 and TRBJ2-4; D not certain. CDR1 and CDR2 (germline): LNHDA, SQIVND (reference sequence). This CDR3 region has 14 residues. Trimming pared 4 bases from V and 8 bases from J, leaving 15 bases between. CDR3 in amino acids: CASSRRQASDIQYF. CDR3 in DNA: TGTGCCAGTAGTAGACGGCAGGCGTCGGACATTCAGTACTTC.

This rearrangement joins TRBV29-1 to TRBJ1-1; TRBD1 might be the D (6 bases). The V gene's germline CDR1 is SQVTM and CDR2 ANQGSEA. The CDR3 is 12 residues long. Trimming took off 2 bases at V and 9 bases at J, with 13 bases between the two ends. The CDR3 bases are TGCAGCGTTGAAAGTACAGGGATACAAGCTTTCTTT. It specifies CSVESTGIQAFF.

This clonotype has a single count. The chain combines TRBV9 with TRBJ2-1, with D possibly matching TRBD2 (5 bases). There are 16 residues in the CDR3. Germline V gives CDR1 SGDLS, CDR2 YYNGEE. Trimming pared 0 bases from V and 1 base from J, leaving 11 bases between. CDR3 sequence: CASSVELRGSYNEQFF. The CDR3 DNA reads TGTGCCAGCAGCGTAGAGCTGCGAGGGTCCTACAATGAGCAGTTCTTC.

This chain links TRBV5-1 with TRBJ2-1, with 10 bases matching TRBD2. V gave up 7 bases and J gave up 2 bases; unmatched junction bases: 6. This CDR3 region has 15 residues. Germline CDR1 is SGHRS and CDR2 is YFSETQ. CDR3: CASHPSGSTYNEQFF. The CDR3 coding sequence is TGCGCCAGCCATCCTAGCGGGAGCACCTACAATGAGCAGTTCTTC.

V and J are TRBV18 and TRBJ2-5; possible D gene TRBD1, 6 bases. Germline V gives CDR1 KGHSH, CDR2 LQKENI. Between the trimmed V and J ends, which lost 6 bases and 7 bases, there was a span of 24 bases. The CDR3 loop spans 16 amino acids. The CDR3 nucleotides are TGTGCCAGCTCCCCGGGGACACCCACACTCAGGGGGACCCAGTACTTC. Residues: CASSPGTPTLRGTQYF.

This rearrangement joins TRBV3-1 to TRBJ1-6; TRBD1 is a possible D gene (6 bases). Germline CDR1 is LGHDT and CDR2 is YNNKEL (reference sequence). The CDR3 runs to 14 residues. V dropped 6 bases and J dropped 7 bases, with 13 bases sitting between them. The CDR3 spells CASSHGQINSPLHF. CDR3 DNA: TGTGCCAGCAGTCATGGACAGATCAATTCACCCCTCCACTTT. Filled out from reference TRBV3-1 and TRBJ1-6, the complete variable domain reads DTAVSQTPKYLVTQMGNDKSIKCEQNLGHDTMYWYKQDSKKFLKIMFSYNNKELIINETVPNRFSPKSPDKAHLNLHINSLELGDSAVYFCASSHGQINSPLHFGNGTRLTVT.

The chain employs TRBV6-5 and TRBJ1-1, with a possible D match to TRBD1 (6 bases). CDR3 length equals 15 residues. Germline CDR1 MNHEY, CDR2 SVGAGI. V was clipped by 0 bases and J by 0 bases, with 8 bases between them. For the CDR3, the DNA is TGTGCCAGCAGTTACTCCGACAGGATGAACACTGAAGCTTTCTTT. Its translation is CASSYSDRMNTEAFF.

This chain uses TRBV4-1 with TRBJ1-6, with no clear D. Per the germline V gene, CDR1 is MGHRA and CDR2 is YSYEKL. CDR3 size: 17 residues. V lost 3 bases and J 7 bases, leaving 19 bases between the germline ends. CDR3 residues: CASSQHTGENMNSPLHF. The DNA of the CDR3 is TGCGCCAGCAGCCAGCATACCGGGGAAAATATGAATTCACCCCTCCACTTT.

This clonotype was recorded once. The chain links TRBV5-1 to TRBJ2-5, with 7 bases lining up with TRBD1. J was trimmed by 0 bases and V by 8 bases; bases with no gene match: 10. Per germline, CDR1 SGHRS and CDR2 YFSETQ. This CDR3 comprises 15 residues. CDR3 sequence (DNA): TGCGCCAGTACACCACAGGGGACGTACCAAGAGACCCAGTACTTC. Translating it yields CASTPQGTYQETQYF. The whole variable domain, remainder taken from reference TRBV5-1 and TRBJ2-5, is KAGVTQTPRYLIKTRGQQVTLSCSPISGHRSVSWYQQTPGQGLQFLFEYFSETQRNKGNFPGRFSGRQFSNSRSEMNVSTLELGDSALYLCASTPQGTYQETQYFGPGTRLLVL.

V usage is TRBV5-1 and J usage is TRBJ2-3, with 7 bases that match TRBD2. From germline, CDR1 is SGHRS and CDR2 YFSETQ. V lost 3 bases to trimming and J lost 4 bases; unmatched junction nucleotides: 8. This CDR3 region has 15 residues. CDR3 coding DNA: TGCGCCAGCAGCTCTCGACTAGCAAAGGCAGATACGCAGTATTTT. It yields the protein CASSSRLAKADTQYF.

The rearrangement links TRBV18 to TRBJ2-5; D assignment may be TRBD1 or TRBD2 (6 bases each). The CDR3 is 14 residues long. Looked up from germline, CDR1 is KGHSH and CDR2 is LQKENI. V was pared by 4 bases and J by 1 base, with 10 bases between. The CDR3 protein is CASSLRGAQETQYF. In nucleotides, the CDR3 is TGTGCCAGCTCACTGAGGGGGGCCCAAGAGACCCAGTACTTC.

The rearrangement uses TRBV29-1 and TRBJ1-1; D possibly corresponds to TRBD1 (6 bases). The CDR3 totals 13 residues. The V end lost 2 bases, the J end lost 4 bases, and 11 bases lay between the germline ends. Germline V gene sequence: CDR1 SQVTM, CDR2 ANQGSEA. CDR3 loop: CSVESRGGTEAFF. CDR3 in DNA: TGCAGCGTTGAATCCAGGGGAGGCACTGAAGCTTTCTTT.

The V gene is TRBV5-1, the J gene TRBJ1-1; D call uncertain. The germline gives CDR1 SGHRS, CDR2 YFSETQ. The length of the CDR3 is 14 residues. Trimming removed 5 bases at V and 0 bases at J, with 11 bases between. The DNA for the CDR3 is TGCGCCAGCAGGCTCGGGAGCCTGAACACTGAAGCTTTCTTT. It yields the protein CASRLGSLNTEAFF.

The genes are TRBV5-1 and TRBJ1-5; perhaps TRBD1 as D (5 bases). V was shortened by 5 bases and J by 1 base, with 10 bases between the two germline ends. Germline CDR1 SGHRS, CDR2 YFSETQ. CDR3 length: 14 amino acids. CDR3 protein: CASRRGPSNQPQHF. CDR3 nucleotide sequence: TGCGCCAGCAGGCGGGGACCCAGCAATCAGCCCCAGCATTTT. Full variable domain (missing parts from reference TRBV5-1 and TRBJ1-5): KAGVTQTPRYLIKTRGQQVTLSCSPISGHRSVSWYQQTPGQGLQFLFEYFSETQRNKGNFPGRFSGRQFSNSRSEMNVSTLELGDSALYLCASRRGPSNQPQHFGDGTRLSIL.

The gene calls are TRBV20-1 and TRBJ1-1; D remains ambiguous. The ends were cut back, 1 base at V and 0 bases at J, with 18 bases in the middle. Looked up from germline, CDR1 is DFQATT and CDR2 is SNEGSKA (reference sequence). The CDR3 runs to 17 residues. CDR3 sequence (DNA): TGCAGTGCTAGAGGTCGACGGCTAGTAGACATGAACACTGAAGCTTTCTTT. It yields the protein CSARGRRLVDMNTEAFF.

This chain uses TRBV20-1 with TRBJ1-1, with 7 positions matching TRBD1. V trimming: 8 bases; J trimming: 1 base; junction bases outside the gene matches: 10. Per the germline V gene, CDR1 is DFQATT and CDR2 is SNEGSKA (reference sequence). The CDR3 is made up of 14 amino acids. CDR3 bases: TGCAGTAGTCCGGTCGGGACAGCGAACACTGAAGCTTTCTTT. This sequence encodes CSSPVGTANTEAFF.

The V gene is TRBV5-1, the J gene TRBJ1-2; D is unclear. This CDR3 contains 12 residues. V lost 4 bases and J lost 8, with 12 bases in between. CDR1 is SGHRS and CDR2 is YFSETQ in the germline V gene. The CDR3 region has the DNA TGCGCCAGCAGCCCTTCAAGAGAAGGCTACACCTTC. It codes for CASSPSREGYTF.

CDR3 sequence reads: CSASRLAGLNEQFF. The DNA for the CDR3 is TGCAGTGCTAGTCGGCTAGCGGGGCTCAATGAGCAGTTCTTC. The V call is TRBV20-1, the J call TRBJ2-1; 9 bases fit TRBD2. This CDR3 comprises 14 residues. After removal of 3 bases from V and 6 bases from J, the junction contained 6 bases not matched to a gene. Per germline, CDR1 DFQATT and CDR2 SNEGSKA (reference sequence).